The next 16 T cell receptor beta chains were all read from a single sample in a study of T-cell reconstitution after alpha-beta-depleted transplantation in children. Molecular barcoding with unique molecular identifiers was used for the TCRbeta library. TCRdb reprocessed the PCR reads via MiXCR and lists one record per CDR3 protein. Of 400,000 to 450,000 distinct CDR3 sequences listed, about 40% are singletons. The input for sequencing was PBMCs, taken before TCRalphabeta/CD19-depleted stem cell transplant. The receptor set was obtained from a girl aged 2-10 years with aplastic anemia, due to receive a stem cell transplant.

This clonotype turned up a few times. The chain couples TRBV10-3 to TRBJ2-5; D is ambiguous. This CDR3 region has 13 residues. Looked up from germline, CDR1 is ENHRY and CDR2 is SYGVKD. V was cut by 4 bases and J by 5 bases, with 11 bases left in between. The CDR3 protein is CAISGTQAETQYF. CDR3 sequence (DNA): TGTGCCATCAGTGGGACCCAAGCGGAGACCCAGTACTTC.

The CDR3 DNA reads as TGTGCCAGCAGCCGGGGGGCCGGGTACGAGCAGTACTTC. It specifies CASSRGAGYEQYF. V and J are TRBV12-3 or TRBV12-4 and TRBJ2-7, with D possibly TRBD2 on 7 matching bases. The CDR3 length is 13 residues. V lost 6 bases, J lost 4 bases, and 13 bases lay in between.

This clonotype was seen many times. The CDR3 sequence is CASSPTRTSGRLYEQYF. CDR3 DNA: TGTGCCAGCAGTCCGACCAGGACTAGCGGGAGGTTATACGAGCAGTACTTC. The chain couples TRBV6-2 or TRBV6-3 to TRBJ2-7; 14 bases align to TRBD2. The CDR3 consists of 17 residues. Germline V lookup: CDR1 MNHEY, CDR2 SVGEGT. V lost 5 bases, J lost 4 bases, and 10 bases stayed unmatched.

The sample holds many counts of this clonotype. This chain connects TRBV12-5 to TRBJ1-2; D is perhaps TRBD1 (6 bases). The CDR3 runs to 15 residues. Trimming removed 6 bases at V and 6 bases at J, with 20 bases between. The germline CDR1 and CDR2 sequences are LGHNT and FRNRAP. CDR3 bases: TGTGCTAGTGGCCCAACTCAGGGGATCAGAGATGGCTACACCTTC. Translation: CASGPTQGIRDGYTF.

The chain links TRBV5-6 to TRBJ2-3; 13 bases line up with TRBD2. This CDR3 comprises 14 residues. V gave up 0 bases and J gave up 9 bases; unmatched junction bases: 1. Germline V gives CDR1 SGHDT, CDR2 YYEEEE. CDR3 sequence: CASSLGLAGGTQYF. CDR3 nucleotide sequence: TGTGCCAGCAGCTTGGGACTAGCGGGAGGCACGCAGTATTTT. Variable domain in full (rest from reference TRBV5-6 and TRBJ2-3): DAGVTQSPTHLIKTRGQQVTLRCSPKSGHDTVSWYQQALGQGPQFIFQYYEEEERQRGNFPDRFSGHQFPNYSSELNVNALLLGDSALYLCASSLGLAGGTQYFGPGTRLTVL.

Worth noting for this clonotype: The junction shows a germline mismatch at one end, possibly a read error. The V call is TRBV6-2 or TRBV6-3, the J call TRBJ2-7; 9 nucleotides align to TRBD1. There are 11 residues in the CDR3. The germline V gene encodes CDR1 MNHEY and CDR2 SVGEGT. This CDR3 is CASSRRDRALF. CDR3 in DNA: TGTGCCAGCAGTCGCCGGGACAGGGCGCTCTTC.

The V call is TRBV6-1, the J call TRBJ1-1; D unresolved. The CDR3 runs to 15 residues. The germline CDR1 and CDR2 sequences are MNHNS and SASEGT. V was cut by 1 base and J by 6 bases, with 15 bases left in between. CDR3 protein: CASSEGSDRYPEAFF. The CDR3 DNA reads as TGTGCCAGCAGTGAAGGATCAGACCGATATCCTGAAGCTTTCTTT.

The rearrangement links TRBV10-3 to TRBJ2-5, with D perhaps matching TRBD1 or TRBD2 (5 bases each). This CDR3 has 14 residues. Germline CDR1 reads ENHRY; CDR2 reads SYGVKD. V dropped 3 bases and J dropped 4 bases, with 12 bases sitting between them. The CDR3 nucleotides are TGTGCCATCAGTGAAATCAGGGAGACAGAGACCCAGTACTTC. This gives the protein CAISEIRETETQYF.

This clonotype was recorded a few times. The CDR3 DNA reads as TGTGCCAGCAGTACAGCCAAAAACATTCAGTACTTC. Translated: CASSTAKNIQYF. The chain links TRBV2 to TRBJ2-4; no definite D call. The CDR3 length is 12 residues. CDR1 and CDR2 (germline): SNHLY, FYNNEI. Trimming took off 5 bases at V and 0 bases at J, with 2 bases between the two ends.

This clonotype has a count of ten or more. This rearrangement joins TRBV7-2 to TRBJ2-1, with TRBD2 matching 11 bases. CDR1 and CDR2 from the germline V gene are SGHTA and FQGNSA. With 1 base clipped from V and 7 bases from J, the junction kept 6 bases outside the gene matches. The CDR3 spans 16 residues. The CDR3 reads CASSLGVAGGENEQFF. CDR3 DNA: TGTGCCAGCAGCTTAGGGGTAGCGGGAGGGGAGAATGAGCAGTTCTTC.

This rearrangement joins TRBV20-1 to TRBJ2-3, with D possibly TRBD2 on 7 matching bases. The CDR3 loop spans 12 amino acids. V lost 7 bases and J 6 bases, leaving 14 bases between the germline ends. Germline-derived CDR1 and CDR2 are DFQATT and SNEGSKA (reference sequence). The DNA of the CDR3 is TGCAGTGTAGGGGGGGCCAGTGATACGCAGTATTTT. Amino acids: CSVGGASDTQYF.

The chain has TRBV7-9 and TRBJ1-6; 8 bases are a match to TRBD1. There are 17 residues in the CDR3. The V gene's germline CDR1 is SEHNR and CDR2 FQNEAQ (reference sequence). With 5 bases clipped from V and 7 bases from J, the junction kept 13 bases outside the gene matches. CDR3 DNA: TGTGCCAGCAGCCCCCTTGGAATGGACAGGGCCAATTCACCCCTCCACTTT. Residues: CASSPLGMDRANSPLHF.

The chain joins TRBV7-2 to TRBJ2-7, with TRBD1 as a possible D gene (6 bases). There are 12 residues in the CDR3. Germline CDR1 and CDR2: SGHTA and FQGNSA. Between the trimmed V and J ends, which lost 3 bases and 11 bases, there was a span of 14 bases. The DNA of the CDR3 is TGTGCCAGCAGCTTCTCAGGGGTCGGGGAGTACTTC. Translated, it gives CASSFSGVGEYF.

This sequence joins TRBV7-9 and TRBJ1-2, with D possibly being TRBD1 (5 bases). Per the germline V gene, CDR1 is SEHNR and CDR2 is FQNEAQ (reference sequence). The CDR3 consists of 13 residues. Trimming removed 8 bases at V and 5 bases at J, with 15 bases between. The CDR3 protein is CASGVDSVYGYTF. In DNA, the CDR3 is TGTGCCAGCGGCGTAGACAGCGTTTATGGCTACACCTTC.

This clonotype was observed at least ten times. The chain employs TRBV9 and TRBJ2-1; D unclear. The CDR3 extends over 13 amino acids. The V gene lost 3 bases and the J gene lost 4 bases, with 8 bases spanning the gap. CDR1 and CDR2 (germline): SGDLS, YYNGEE. The CDR3 loop is CASSATEYNEQFF. DNA of the CDR3: TGTGCCAGCAGCGCTACAGAGTACAATGAGCAGTTCTTC.

This clonotype was observed at least ten times. J is TRBJ2-2 and V is TRBV20-1; maybe TRBD1 (7 bases). Trimming took 6 bases from V and 1 from J, leaving 9 bases between them. The CDR3 length is 13 residues. Looked up from germline, CDR1 is DFQATT and CDR2 is SNEGSKA (reference sequence). CDR3 sequence (DNA): TGCAGTGCCCAGGGGGGGAACACCGGGGAGCTGTTTTTT. Translation gives CSAQGGNTGELFF.